A single sample gave rise to the 9 T cell receptor beta chains below, sequenced in a study of technical replicates of blood from four donors. The data were produced by immunoSEQ multiplex PCR, yet TCRdb's version contains in-frame clones alone and is incomplete. The sample lists nearly 70,000 clones, approximately 89% occurring once. The sample taken for sequencing was PBMCs. The receptors originated from a human donor in good health. Some clones in this sample may be carry-over from other donors' samples.

The chain carries TRBV7-2 and TRBJ2-2; a possible D gene is TRBD2 (5 bases). Trimming took 0 bases from V and 6 from J, leaving 11 bases between them. The germline gives CDR1 SGHTA, CDR2 FQGNSA. The CDR3 extends over 15 amino acids. In DNA, the CDR3 is TGTGCCAGCAGCTTAGCTTCCGGGAAGTCCGGGGAGCTGTTTTTT. Encoded protein: CASSLASGKSGELFF.

This chain joins TRBV7-2 and TRBJ2-1; 9 nucleotides line up with TRBD2. The V and J ends lost 5 bases and 7 bases, in that order; junction bases with no gene match: 12. The CDR3 has 16 amino acids. The germline gives CDR1 SGHTA, CDR2 FQGNSA. The CDR3 nucleotides are TGTGCCAGCAGCCAACGGGGCGGGGGGGCGTGGAATGAGCAGTTCTTC. Translation gives CASSQRGGGAWNEQFF.

V and J are TRBV30 and TRBJ2-3, with 11 bases lining up with TRBD2. With 8 bases clipped from V and 3 bases from J, the junction kept 1 base outside the gene matches. Germline-derived CDR1 and CDR2 are GTSNPN and SVGIG (reference sequence). The CDR3 runs 12 residues. In DNA form, the CDR3 reads TGTGCCGGGACTAGCGGTACAGATACGCAGTATTTT. Amino acids: CAGTSGTDTQYF.

This clone was counted only a few times. DNA of the CDR3: TGCGCCAGCATATCTGGCCTAGCGGGAGACTACGAGCAGTACTTC. It specifies CASISGLAGDYEQYF. The chain couples TRBV10-1 to TRBJ2-7; 10 nucleotides line up with TRBD2. The V gene's germline CDR1 is WNHNN and CDR2 SYGVQD (reference sequence). There are 15 residues in the CDR3. V lost 7 bases and J lost 3; bases outside the gene matches: 9.

The rearrangement uses TRBV7-8 and TRBJ1-5, with D perhaps TRBD1 (6 bases). The CDR3 is 16 residues long. Germline CDR1 and CDR2: SGHVS and FQNEAQ. Trimming took 1 base from V and 4 from J, leaving 14 bases between them. The CDR3 DNA follows: TGTGCCAGCAGCTTAGGGGGGGGCCTTAGTAATCAGCCCCAGCATTTT. Translated: CASSLGGGLSNQPQHF. The entire variable domain, with the rest obtained from reference TRBV7-8 and TRBJ1-5, is as follows: GAGVSQSPRYKVAKRGQDVALRCDPISGHVSLFWYQQALGQGPEFLTYFQNEAQLDKSGLPSDRFFAERPEGSVSTLKIQRTQQEDSAVYLCASSLGGGLSNQPQHFGDGTRLSIL.

The V call is TRBV5-1, the J call TRBJ2-1; maybe TRBD2 (6 bases). The CDR3 runs to 13 residues. V lost 4 bases, J lost 8 bases, and 13 bases lay in between. Germline assignment: CDR1 SGHRS and CDR2 YFSETQ. CDR3 sequence reads: CASSQRTTDEQFF. CDR3 sequence (DNA): TGCGCCAGCAGCCAAAGGACTACTGATGAGCAGTTCTTC.

The chain recombines TRBV25-1 with TRBJ1-2; 7 bases map to TRBD1. J was trimmed by 4 bases and V by 3 bases; bases with no gene match: 2. This CDR3 region has 13 residues. Germline values: CDR1 MGHDK, CDR2 SYGVNS. The CDR3 reads CASSERTGYGYTF. CDR3 in DNA: TGTGCCAGCAGTGAGAGGACAGGCTATGGCTACACCTTC.

The V and J genes are TRBV10-3 and TRBJ2-1; 12 nucleotides agree with TRBD1. CDR3 length: 14 residues. V lost 4 bases and J lost 7; bases outside the gene matches: 2. CDR1 and CDR2 (germline): ENHRY, SYGVKD. The CDR3 is CAISGDRGQNEQFF. CDR3 sequence (DNA): TGTGCCATCAGTGGGGACAGGGGGCAAAATGAGCAGTTCTTC.

The chain combines TRBV2 with TRBJ1-1; no clear D. The germline V gene encodes CDR1 SNHLY and CDR2 FYNNEI. The ends were cut back, 4 bases at V and 1 base at J, with 7 bases in the middle. The CDR3 spans 13 residues. In DNA form, the CDR3 reads TGTGCCAGCAGTGTCCGGGAGAACACTGAAGCTTTCTTT. This gives the protein CASSVRENTEAFF.